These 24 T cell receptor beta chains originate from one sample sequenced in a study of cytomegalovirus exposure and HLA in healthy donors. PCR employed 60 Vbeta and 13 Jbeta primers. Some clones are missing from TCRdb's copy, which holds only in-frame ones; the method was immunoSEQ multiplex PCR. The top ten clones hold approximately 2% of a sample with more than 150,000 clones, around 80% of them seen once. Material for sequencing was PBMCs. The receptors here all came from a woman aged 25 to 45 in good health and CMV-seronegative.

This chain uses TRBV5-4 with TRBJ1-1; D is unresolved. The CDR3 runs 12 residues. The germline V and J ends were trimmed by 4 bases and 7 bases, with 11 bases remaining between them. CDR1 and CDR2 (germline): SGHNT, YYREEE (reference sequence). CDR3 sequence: CASSLAGREAFF. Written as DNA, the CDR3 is TGTGCCAGCAGCCTGGCAGGCCGTGAAGCTTTCTTT.

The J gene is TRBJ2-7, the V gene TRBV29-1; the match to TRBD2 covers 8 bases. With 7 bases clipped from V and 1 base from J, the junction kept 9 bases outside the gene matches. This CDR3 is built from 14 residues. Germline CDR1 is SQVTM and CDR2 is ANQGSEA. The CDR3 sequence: CSAGGGVSSYEQYF. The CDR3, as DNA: TGCAGCGCCGGGGGGGGAGTAAGTTCCTACGAGCAGTACTTC.

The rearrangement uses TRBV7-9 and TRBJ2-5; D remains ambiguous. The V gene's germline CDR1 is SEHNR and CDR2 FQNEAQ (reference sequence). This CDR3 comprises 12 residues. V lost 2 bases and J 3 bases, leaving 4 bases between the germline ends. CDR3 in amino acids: CASSLPEETQYF. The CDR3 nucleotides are TGTGCCAGCAGCTTACCCGAAGAGACCCAGTACTTC.

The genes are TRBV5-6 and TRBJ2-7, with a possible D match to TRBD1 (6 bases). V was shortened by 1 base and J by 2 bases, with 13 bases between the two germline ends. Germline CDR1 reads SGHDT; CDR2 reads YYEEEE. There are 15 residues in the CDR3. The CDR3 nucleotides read TGTGCCAGCAGCTTGACAGGGTCTGGTCCCTACGAGCAGTACTTC. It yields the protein CASSLTGSGPYEQYF.

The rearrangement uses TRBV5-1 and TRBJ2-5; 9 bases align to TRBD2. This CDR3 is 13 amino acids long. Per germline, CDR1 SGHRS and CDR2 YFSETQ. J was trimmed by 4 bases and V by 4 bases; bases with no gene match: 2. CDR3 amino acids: CASSRGGGETQYF. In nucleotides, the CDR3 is TGCGCCAGCAGCCGCGGGGGGGGAGAGACCCAGTACTTC. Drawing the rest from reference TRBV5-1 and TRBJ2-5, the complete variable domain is KAGVTQTPRYLIKTRGQQVTLSCSPISGHRSVSWYQQTPGQGLQFLFEYFSETQRNKGNFPGRFSGRQFSNSRSEMNVSTLELGDSALYLCASSRGGGETQYFGPGTRLLVL.

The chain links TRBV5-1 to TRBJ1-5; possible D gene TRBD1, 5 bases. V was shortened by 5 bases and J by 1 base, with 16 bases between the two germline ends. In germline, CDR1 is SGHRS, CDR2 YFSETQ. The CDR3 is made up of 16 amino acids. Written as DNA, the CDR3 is TGCGCCAGCAGGTCGGGACTCGCAGGCAGCAATCAGCCCCAGCATTTT. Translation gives CASRSGLAGSNQPQHF.

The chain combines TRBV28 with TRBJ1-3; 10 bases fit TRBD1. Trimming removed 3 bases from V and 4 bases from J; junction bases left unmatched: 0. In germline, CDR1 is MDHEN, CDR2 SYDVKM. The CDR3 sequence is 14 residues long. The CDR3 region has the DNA TGTGCCAGCAGTTTGGACAGGGGGGGAAACACCATATATTTT. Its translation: CASSLDRGGNTIYF.

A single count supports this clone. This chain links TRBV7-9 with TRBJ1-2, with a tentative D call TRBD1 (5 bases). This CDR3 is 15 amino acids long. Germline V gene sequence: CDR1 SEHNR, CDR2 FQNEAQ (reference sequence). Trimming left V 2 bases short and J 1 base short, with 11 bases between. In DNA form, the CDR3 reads TGTGCCAGCAGCTTACAGGGTCCTTATAACTATGGCTACACCTTC. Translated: CASSLQGPYNYGYTF.

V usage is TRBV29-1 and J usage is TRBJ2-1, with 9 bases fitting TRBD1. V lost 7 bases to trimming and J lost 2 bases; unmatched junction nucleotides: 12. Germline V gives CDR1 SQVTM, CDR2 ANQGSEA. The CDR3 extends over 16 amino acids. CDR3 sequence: CSAETTTGGTYNEQFF. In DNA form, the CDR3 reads TGCAGCGCCGAAACAACGACAGGGGGGACCTACAATGAGCAGTTCTTC.

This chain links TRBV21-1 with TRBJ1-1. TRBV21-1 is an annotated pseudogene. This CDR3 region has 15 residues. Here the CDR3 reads CASSKPFRLNTEAFF. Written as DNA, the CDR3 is TGTGCCAGCAGCAAACCGTTCAGACTAAACACTGAAGCTTTCTTT.

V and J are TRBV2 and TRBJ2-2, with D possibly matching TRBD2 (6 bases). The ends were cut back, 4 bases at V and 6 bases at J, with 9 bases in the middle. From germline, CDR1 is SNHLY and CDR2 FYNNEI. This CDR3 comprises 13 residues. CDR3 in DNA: TGTGCCAGCAGTGGACTAGTACCCGGGGAGCTGTTTTTT. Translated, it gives CASSGLVPGELFF.

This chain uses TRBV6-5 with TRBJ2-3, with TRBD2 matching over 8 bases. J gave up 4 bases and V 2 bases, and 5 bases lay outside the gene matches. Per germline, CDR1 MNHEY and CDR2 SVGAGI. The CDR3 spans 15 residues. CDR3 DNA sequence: TGTGCCAGCAGTTACGGGACTAGTCGGTCAGATACGCAGTATTTT. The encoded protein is CASSYGTSRSDTQYF.

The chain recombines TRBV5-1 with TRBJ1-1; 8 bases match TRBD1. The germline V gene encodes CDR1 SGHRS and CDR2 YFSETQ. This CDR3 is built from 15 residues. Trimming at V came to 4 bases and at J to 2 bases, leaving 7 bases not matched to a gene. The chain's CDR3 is CASSPGTGVNTEAFF. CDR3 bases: TGCGCCAGCAGCCCAGGGACAGGAGTAAACACTGAAGCTTTCTTT.

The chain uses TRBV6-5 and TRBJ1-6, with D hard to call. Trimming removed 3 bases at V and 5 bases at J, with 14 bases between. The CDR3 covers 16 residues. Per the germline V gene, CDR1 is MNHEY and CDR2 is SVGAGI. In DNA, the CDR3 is TGTGCCAGCAGTTATTCGGGAGAATGGAATAATTCACCCCTCCACTTT. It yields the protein CASSYSGEWNNSPLHF.

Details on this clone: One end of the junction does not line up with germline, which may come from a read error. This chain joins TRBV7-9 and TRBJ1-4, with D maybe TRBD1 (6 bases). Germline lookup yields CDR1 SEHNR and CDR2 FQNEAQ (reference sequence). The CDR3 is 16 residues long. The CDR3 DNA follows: TGTTCCAGCAGCCGACGATTGACAGGCCCTAATGAAAAACTGTTTTTT. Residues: CSSSRRLTGPNEKLFF.

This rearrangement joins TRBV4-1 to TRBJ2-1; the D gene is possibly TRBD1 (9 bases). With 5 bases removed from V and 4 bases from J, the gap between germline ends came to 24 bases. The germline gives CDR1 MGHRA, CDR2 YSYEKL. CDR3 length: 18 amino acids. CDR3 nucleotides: TGCGCCAGCAGCTCCCGACAGGGGGGGACTAGTGGTTACAATGAGCAGTTCTTC. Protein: CASSSRQGGTSGYNEQFF.

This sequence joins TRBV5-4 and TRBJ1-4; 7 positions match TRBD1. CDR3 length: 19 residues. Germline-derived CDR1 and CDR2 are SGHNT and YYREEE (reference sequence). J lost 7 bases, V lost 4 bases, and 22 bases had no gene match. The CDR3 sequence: CASSGDREGRGHRVEKLFF. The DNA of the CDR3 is TGTGCCAGCAGCGGCGACAGGGAAGGACGGGGGCACAGGGTTGAAAAACTGTTTTTT.

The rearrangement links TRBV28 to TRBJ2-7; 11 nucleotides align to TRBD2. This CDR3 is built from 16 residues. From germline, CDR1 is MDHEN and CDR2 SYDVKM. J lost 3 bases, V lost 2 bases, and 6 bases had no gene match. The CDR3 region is CASSLILAGGNYEQYF. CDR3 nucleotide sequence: TGTGCCAGCAGTTTAATCCTAGCGGGGGGTAACTACGAGCAGTACTTC.

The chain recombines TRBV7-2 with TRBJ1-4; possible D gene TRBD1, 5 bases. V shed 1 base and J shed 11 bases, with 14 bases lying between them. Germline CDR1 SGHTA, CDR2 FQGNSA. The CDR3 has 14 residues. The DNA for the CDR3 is TGTGCCAGCAGCTTAGGGAGGGGAGTGGGGAAACTGTTTTTT. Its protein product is CASSLGRGVGKLFF. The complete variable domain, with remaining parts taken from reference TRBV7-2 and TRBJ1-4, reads GAGVSQSPSNKVTEKGKDVELRCDPISGHTALYWYRQSLGQGLEFLIYFQGNSAPDKSGLPSDRFSAERTGGSVSTLTIQRTQQEDSAVYLCASSLGRGVGKLFFGSGTQLSVL.

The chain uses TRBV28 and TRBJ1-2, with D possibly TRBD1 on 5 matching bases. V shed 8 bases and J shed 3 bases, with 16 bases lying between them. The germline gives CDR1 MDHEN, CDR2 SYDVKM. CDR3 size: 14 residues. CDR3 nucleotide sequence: TGTGCCAGCTTATGGGGGGTTGGGTACTATGGCTACACCTTC. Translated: CASLWGVGYYGYTF.

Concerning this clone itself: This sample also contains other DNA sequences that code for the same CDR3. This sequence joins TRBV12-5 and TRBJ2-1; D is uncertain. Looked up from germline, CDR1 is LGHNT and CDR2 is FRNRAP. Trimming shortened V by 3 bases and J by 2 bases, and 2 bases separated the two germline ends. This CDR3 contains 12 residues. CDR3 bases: TGTGCTAGTGGTTTCGCCTACAATGAGCAGTTCTTC. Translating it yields CASGFAYNEQFF. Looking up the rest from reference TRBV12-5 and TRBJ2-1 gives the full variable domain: DARVTQTPRHKVTEMGQEVTMRCQPILGHNTVFWYRQTMMQGLELLAYFRNRAPLDDSGMPKDRFSAEMPDATLATLKIQPSEPRDSAVYFCASGFAYNEQFFGPGTRLTVL.

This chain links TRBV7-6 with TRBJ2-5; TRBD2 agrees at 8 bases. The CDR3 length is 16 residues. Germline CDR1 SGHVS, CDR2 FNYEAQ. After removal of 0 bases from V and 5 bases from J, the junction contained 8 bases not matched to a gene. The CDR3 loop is CASSLASGGGQETQYF. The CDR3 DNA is TGTGCCAGCAGCTTAGCGAGTGGCGGGGGGCAGGAGACCCAGTACTTC.

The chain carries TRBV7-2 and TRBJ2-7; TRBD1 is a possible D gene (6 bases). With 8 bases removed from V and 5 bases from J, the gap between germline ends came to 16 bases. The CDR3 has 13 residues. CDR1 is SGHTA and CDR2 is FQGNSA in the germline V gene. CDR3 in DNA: TGTGCCAGCGGGAAACAGGGAAAGGACGAGCAGTACTTC. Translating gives CASGKQGKDEQYF.

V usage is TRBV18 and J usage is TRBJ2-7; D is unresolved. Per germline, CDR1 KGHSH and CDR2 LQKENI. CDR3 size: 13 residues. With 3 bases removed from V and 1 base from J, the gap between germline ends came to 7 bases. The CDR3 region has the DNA TGTGCCAGCTCACCCGGAGTTTCCTACGAGCAGTACTTC. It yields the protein CASSPGVSYEQYF.